The 23 T cell receptor beta chains given below trace back to one sample, sequenced in a study of tumor-infiltrating lymphocytes in primary liver carcinoma. TCR beta cDNA was reverse-transcribed from roughly 520 ng of total RNA. The reaction used a constant-region primer and ProtoScript II reverse transcriptase. The TCR beta library was amplified through three nested multiplex PCR rounds in a modified ARM-PCR procedure. The opening two PCR rounds, about 11 cycles each, paired TRBV1-TRBV30 forward primers with a C-beta reverse primer. One entry per CDR3 protein, called by TCRdb with MiXCR from the multiplex PCR reads. The data contain 250,000 to 400,000 distinct CDR3 sequences, approximately 60% of them singletons. Blood RNA was derived from unsorted whole blood, and germline DNA was extracted too. The sample was peripheral blood. The receptors stem from a man in his forties with primary liver carcinoma and hepatitis B virus infection.

This clonotype was counted at least ten times. V and J are TRBV6-6 and TRBJ1-5; 10 positions agree with TRBD1. Germline lookup yields CDR1 MNHNY and CDR2 SVGAGI (reference sequence). With 6 bases clipped from V and 6 bases from J, the junction kept 5 bases outside the gene matches. The CDR3 covers 14 residues. CDR3 sequence (DNA): TGTGCCAGCAGGACAGGGGGCCTGGTTCAGCCCCAGCATTTT. Protein sequence: CASRTGGLVQPQHF.

Note on this clonotype: A clone one base away is much larger, so this may be a read error. J is TRBJ2-3 and V is TRBV6-6; TRBD2 is a possible D gene (6 bases). CDR3 length: 13 residues. V lost 8 bases, J lost 0 bases, and 9 bases lay in between. Germline CDR1 MNHNY, CDR2 SVGAGI (reference sequence). CDR3 in DNA: TGTGCCAGCGTGGCGGGAAGCACAGATACGCAGTATTTT. Its protein is CASVAGSTDTQYF.

As for this clonotype: Relative to the germline gene, one junction end is altered; a read error may explain this. The V and J genes are TRBV11-2 and TRBJ2-3; D may be TRBD1 or TRBD2 (7 bases each). The CDR3 extends over 17 amino acids. Germline-derived CDR1 and CDR2 are SGHAT and FQNNGV. CDR3 protein: CASSFGPQGGGTDAQYF. CDR3 in DNA: TGTGCCAGCAGCTTTGGTCCCCAGGGGGGGGGCACAGATGCGCAGTATTTT. Combining the CDR3 with reference TRBV11-2 and TRBJ2-3 gives the whole variable domain EAGVAQSPRYKIIEKRQSVAFWCNPISGHATLYWYQQILGQGPKLLIQFQNNGVVDDSQLPKDRFSAERLKGVDSTLKIQPAKLEDSAVYLCASSFGPQGGGTDAQYFGPGTRLTVL.

Details on this clonotype: This could be a read error, since a much larger clone is one nucleotide away. The chain uses TRBV4-1 and TRBJ2-2; no clear D gene. V was clipped by 4 bases and J by 7 bases, with 13 bases between them. Germline CDR1 and CDR2: MGHRA and YSYEKL. There are 14 residues in the CDR3. The CDR3 coding sequence is TGCGCCAGCAGCCGAGATCCACTGGGCGGGGAGCTGTTTTTT. Amino acid sequence: CASSRDPLGGELFF.

This clonotype has a count of ten or more. The chain joins TRBV29-1 to TRBJ1-1, with D unresolved. Trimming cost V 4 bases and J 1 base, with 13 bases left between them. The germline gives CDR1 SQVTM, CDR2 ANQGSEA. There are 14 residues in the CDR3. The CDR3 loop is CSVGRVFPNTEAFF. CDR3 DNA sequence: TGCAGCGTTGGGAGGGTATTCCCGAACACTGAAGCTTTCTTT.

Comments on this clonotype: This may arise from a read error, as a much more abundant clone is one base away. The V call is TRBV12-3 or TRBV12-4, the J call TRBJ1-2, with D unresolved. The V end was cut by 7 bases, the J end by 8 bases, with 14 bases between. The CDR3 runs 12 residues. The CDR3 DNA sequence: TGTGCCAGCAATGGTCCTGGGATCGGCTACACCTTC. It is translated as CASNGPGIGYTF.

On this clonotype itself: At one end the junction does not follow the germline gene, possibly because of a read error. The chain has TRBV11-2 and TRBJ2-2, with D maybe TRBD2 (6 bases). Germline assignment: CDR1 SGHAT and CDR2 FQNNGV. This CDR3 spans 14 amino acids. Here the CDR3 reads CANSPLVSGGELFF. CDR3 DNA: TGTGCCAACAGCCCGCTGGTATCTGGCGGGGAGCTGTTCTTT.

This clonotype was detected only once. The CDR3 does not close with the conserved phenylalanine or tryptophan, likely indicating a read error. This chain connects TRBV4-2 to TRBJ2-5, with D maybe TRBD2 (6 bases). Looked up from germline, CDR1 is LGHNA and CDR2 is YNFKEQ. The CDR3 has 14 residues. The V end was cut by 3 bases, the J end by 4 bases, with 12 bases between. The CDR3 region has the DNA TGTGCCAGCAGCCAGGATGGGACTTTAGAGACCCAGTACTTA. It is translated as CASSQDGTLETQYL.

This clonotype was observed many times. J is TRBJ2-7 and V is TRBV4-1, with D unclear. Germline CDR1 is MGHRA and CDR2 is YSYEKL. The CDR3 loop spans 15 amino acids. The germline V and J ends were trimmed by 0 bases and 2 bases, with 11 bases remaining between them. This CDR3 is CASSQDGTPTYEQYF. CDR3 bases: TGCGCCAGCAGCCAAGACGGAACGCCTACCTACGAGCAGTACTTC.

This clonotype was recorded once. The V and J genes are TRBV4-2 and TRBJ2-3, with 9 bases identical to TRBD1. Germline loops: CDR1 LGHNA, CDR2 YNFKEQ. The CDR3 runs 15 residues. V shed 5 bases, J shed 2 bases, and the junction held 5 bases outside the gene matches. The DNA of the CDR3 is TGTGCCAGCAGCTTAGGACAGGGGTTCACAGATACGCAGTATTTT. This encodes CASSLGQGFTDTQYF.

As concerns this clonotype: With a much larger clone just one base away, this may be a read error. J is TRBJ2-3 and V is TRBV4-2; D uncertain. This CDR3 spans 13 amino acids. Germline V gives CDR1 LGHNA, CDR2 YNFKEQ. Trimming took off 0 bases at V and 5 bases at J, with 6 bases between the two ends. The CDR3 DNA sequence: TGTGCCAGCAGCCAAGAAAACATAGATACGCAGTATTTT. This gives the protein CASSQENIDTQYF.

On this clonotype: Being one base from a much bigger clone, this may be a read error. The rearrangement joins TRBV6-2 or TRBV6-3 to TRBJ2-1; tentatively, D is TRBD2 (5 bases). With 6 bases removed from V and 7 bases from J, the gap between germline ends came to 19 bases. The CDR3 loop spans 15 amino acids. The germline gives CDR1 MNHEY, CDR2 SVGEGT. The CDR3 coding sequence is TGTGCCAGCAGCCCTGTGAGGGTAAAGCAGAATGAGCAGTTCTTC. It yields the protein CASSPVRVKQNEQFF.

The chain joins TRBV10-3 to TRBJ2-2; D not resolved. In germline, CDR1 is ENHRY, CDR2 SYGVKD. V was trimmed by 11 bases and J by 6 bases, leaving 13 bases between them. The CDR3 is made up of 12 amino acids. CDR3 DNA: TGTGCCGCCGGCAGTTATGCCGGGGAGCTGTTTTTT. Its translation is CAAGSYAGELFF.

This clonotype was counted between two and nine times. The rearrangement links TRBV28 to TRBJ2-7, with 8 bases that match TRBD1. In germline, CDR1 is MDHEN, CDR2 SYDVKM. The CDR3 covers 13 residues. Trimming at V came to 6 bases and at J to 3 bases, leaving 4 bases not matched to a gene. Here the CDR3 DNA reads TGTGCCAGCAGGGGGACAGGAGTCTACGAGCAGTACTTC. Amino acids: CASRGTGVYEQYF.

The chain is built from TRBV11-2 and TRBJ2-7, with D perhaps assigned TRBD1 or TRBD2 (5 bases each). The CDR3 is made up of 14 amino acids. Germline V gives CDR1 SGHAT, CDR2 FQNNGV. This CDR3 is CDNSLAGAGYEQYF. CDR3 DNA sequence: TGTGACAACAGCTTAGCCGGGGCTGGCTACGAGCAGTACTTC.

In this sample, this clonotype turned up a few times. The V gene is TRBV5-6, the J gene TRBJ1-1; possible D gene TRBD1, 6 bases. This CDR3 region has 15 residues. V lost 1 base to trimming and J lost 6 bases, with 16 bases between them. The germline V gene has CDR1 SGHDT and CDR2 YYEEEE. CDR3 residues: CASSLLVRTAAEAFF. The CDR3 DNA reads TGTGCCAGCAGCTTGTTGGTGAGGACAGCCGCTGAAGCTTTCTTT.

The rearrangement uses TRBV6-1 and TRBJ2-1, with 13 bases identical to TRBD2. V lost 4 bases, J lost 1 base, and 7 bases stayed unmatched. Germline assignment: CDR1 MNHNS and CDR2 SASEGT. The CDR3 sequence is 18 residues long. CDR3 coding DNA: TGTGCCAGCAGTGGGAGGACTAGCGGGGGTGGTTCCTACAATGAGCAGTTCTTC. It is translated as CASSGRTSGGGSYNEQFF.

This rearrangement joins TRBV11-1 to TRBJ2-7, with D possibly matching TRBD1 (6 bases). Germline V lookup: CDR1 SGHAT, CDR2 FQDESV (reference sequence). The CDR3 length is 13 residues. The V end lost 6 bases, the J end lost 2 bases, and 11 bases lay between the germline ends. The CDR3 is CASRVTGPYEQYF. The CDR3 bases are TGTGCCAGCAGAGTAACAGGGCCCTACGAGCAGTACTTC.

The sample holds one count of this clonotype. A much larger clone is a single base away; this may be a read error. V usage is TRBV29-1 and J usage is TRBJ2-1, with 10 positions matching TRBD2. With V trimmed by 6 bases and J by 5 bases, 7 bases remained unmatched. CDR3 length: 14 residues. Germline V gene sequence: CDR1 SQVTM, CDR2 ANQGSEA. The chain's CDR3 is CSVSPSGSNNEQFF. CDR3 coding DNA: TGCAGCGTCTCCCCTAGCGGGAGTAACAATGAGCAGTTCTTC.

The chain joins TRBV11-1 to TRBJ2-7, with TRBD2 as a possible D gene (6 bases). The germline V gene encodes CDR1 SGHAT and CDR2 FQDESV (reference sequence). V was cut by 4 bases and J by 2 bases, with 15 bases left in between. The length of the CDR3 is 15 residues. CDR3 protein: CASSYAGTGAYEQYF. The CDR3 DNA follows: TGTGCCAGCAGCTATGCCGGGACGGGGGCCTACGAGCAGTACTTC.

Details on this clonotype: A much more abundant neighbour one base away suggests this may be a read error. The chain couples TRBV5-6 to TRBJ2-3, with 8 bases that match TRBD1. The CDR3 covers 15 residues. Germline V CDR1 and CDR2: SGHDT, YYEEEE. The CDR3 spells CARSRQGWTTDTQYF. CDR3 DNA: TGTGCCCGCAGCCGACAGGGGTGGACGACAGATACGCAGTATTTT.

The chain is built from TRBV6-5 and TRBJ2-3, with D unclear. The CDR3 has 15 amino acids. The V gene lost 0 bases and the J gene lost 1 base, with 8 bases spanning the gap. Germline V lookup: CDR1 MNHEY, CDR2 SVGAGI. DNA of the CDR3: TGTGCCAGCAGTTACTCGACGAGCGGCACAGATACGCAGTATTTT. It yields the protein CASSYSTSGTDTQYF.

As concerns this clonotype: This may stem from a read error, because a much larger clone lies one nucleotide away. The chain recombines TRBV6-6 with TRBJ2-2; D not certain. The V end was cut by 10 bases, the J end by 6 bases, with 15 bases between. Germline-derived CDR1 and CDR2 are MNHNY and SVGAGI (reference sequence). CDR3 length: 13 residues. The CDR3 region has the DNA TGTGCCATCACCATCATGGAGCCCGGGGAGCTGTTTTTT. This sequence encodes CAITIMEPGELFF.